Each of the 5 T cell receptor beta chains below was sequenced from the same sample in a study of blood T cells in healthy people across ages. PCR was performed a second time for about 7 to 12 cycles using a sample-barcoded 5' primer and a J-beta primer mix. TCRdb passed the 5' RACE reads through MiXCR, listing each CDR3 protein once. Of about 800,000 distinct CDR3 sequences listed, approximately 25% are singletons. These sequences were also reported in another study, on T cells of mothers and their children.

Sequencing was performed on blood. All receptors come from a boy aged 5 to 17 in good health.

This chain links TRBV7-2 with TRBJ2-5; 7 positions agree with TRBD2. This CDR3 region has 15 residues. The junction had 11 bases not matched to a gene; V was cut back by 5 bases and J by 5 bases. CDR1 is SGHTA, CDR2 FQGNSA, per germline. CDR3 sequence: CASSPARGRVETQYF. DNA of the CDR3: TGTGCCAGCAGCCCCGCCCGGGGGAGGGTTGAGACCCAGTACTTC.

In its sample, this clonotype was seen a few times. V and J are TRBV29-1 and TRBJ2-6, with TRBD1 as a possible D gene (5 bases). The germline gives CDR1 SQVTM, CDR2 ANQGSEA. V dropped 5 bases and J dropped 0 bases, with 14 bases sitting between them. CDR3 length: 16 amino acids. The CDR3: CSVLRGTPSGANVLTF. CDR3 in DNA: TGCAGCGTTCTTAGGGGTACCCCCTCTGGGGCCAACGTCCTGACTTTC.

The genes are TRBV29-1 and TRBJ1-2; 7 bases are shared with TRBD1. Per the germline V gene, CDR1 is SQVTM and CDR2 is ANQGSEA. The trim removed 5 bases at V and 8 bases at J, leaving 14 bases unmatched. The CDR3 consists of 14 residues. CDR3 amino acids: CSVPSGTVVFGYTF. DNA of the CDR3: TGCAGCGTTCCCTCCGGGACAGTCGTCTTCGGCTACACCTTC. Full variable domain (outside the CDR3, taken from reference TRBV29-1 and TRBJ1-2): SAVISQKPSRDICQRGTSLTIQCQVDSQVTMMFWYRQQPGQSLTLIATANQGSEATYESGFVIDKFPISRPNLTFSTLTVSNMSPEDSSIYLCSVPSGTVVFGYTFGSGTRLTVV.

This chain uses TRBV3-1 with TRBJ2-1, with 9 bases fitting TRBD2. This CDR3 is built from 16 residues. V lost 2 bases, J lost 8 bases, and 10 bases stayed unmatched. Germline CDR1 and CDR2: LGHDT and YNNKEL (reference sequence). CDR3 bases: TGTGCCAGCAGCCAATCTGCGAGCGGGAGGTTCGATGAGCAGTTCTTC. It yields the protein CASSQSASGRFDEQFF.

This sequence joins TRBV12-3 or TRBV12-4 and TRBJ2-2; D remains unclear. This CDR3 has 17 amino acids. V was clipped by 6 bases and J by 3 bases, with 20 bases between them. CDR3 residues: CASRPTRRPRDTGELFF. DNA of the CDR3: TGTGCCAGCAGGCCTACTCGTCGTCCCCGCGACACCGGGGAGCTGTTTTTT.